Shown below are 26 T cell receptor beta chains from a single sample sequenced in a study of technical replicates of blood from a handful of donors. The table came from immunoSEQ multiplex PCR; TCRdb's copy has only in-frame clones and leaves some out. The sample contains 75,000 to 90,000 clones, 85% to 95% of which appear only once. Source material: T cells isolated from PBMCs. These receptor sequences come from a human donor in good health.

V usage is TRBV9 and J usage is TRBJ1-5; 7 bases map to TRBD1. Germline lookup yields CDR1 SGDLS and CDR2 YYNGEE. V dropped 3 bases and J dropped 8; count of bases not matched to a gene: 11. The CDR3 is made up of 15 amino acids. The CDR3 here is CASSEGAQLKEPQHF. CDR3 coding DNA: TGTGCCAGCAGCGAGGGGGCGCAGTTGAAGGAGCCCCAGCATTTT.

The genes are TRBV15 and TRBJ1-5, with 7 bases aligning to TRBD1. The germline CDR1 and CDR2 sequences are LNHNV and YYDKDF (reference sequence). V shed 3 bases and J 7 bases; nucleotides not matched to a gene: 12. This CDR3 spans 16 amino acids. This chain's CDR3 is CATSRDTLGGWQPQHF. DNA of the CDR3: TGTGCCACCAGCAGGGATACCTTAGGGGGCTGGCAGCCCCAGCATTTT.

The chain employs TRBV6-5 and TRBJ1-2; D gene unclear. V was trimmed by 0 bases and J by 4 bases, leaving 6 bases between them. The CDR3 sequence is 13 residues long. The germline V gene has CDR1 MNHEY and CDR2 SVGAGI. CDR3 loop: CASSYSSIYGYTF. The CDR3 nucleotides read TGTGCCAGCAGTTACTCGAGTATCTATGGCTACACCTTC.

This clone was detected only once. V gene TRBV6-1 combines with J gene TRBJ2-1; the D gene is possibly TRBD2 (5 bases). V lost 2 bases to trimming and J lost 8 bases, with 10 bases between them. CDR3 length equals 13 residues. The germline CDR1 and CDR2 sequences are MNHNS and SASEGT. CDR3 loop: CASSETRMDEQFF. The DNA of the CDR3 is TGTGCCAGCAGTGAAACTAGGATGGATGAGCAGTTCTTC.

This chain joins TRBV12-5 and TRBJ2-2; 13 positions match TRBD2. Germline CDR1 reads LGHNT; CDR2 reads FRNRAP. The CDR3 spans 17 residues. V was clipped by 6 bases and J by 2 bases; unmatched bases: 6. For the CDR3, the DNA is TGTGCTAGTGGAACGGGACTAGCGGGGAGTAACACCGGGGAGCTGTTTTTT. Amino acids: CASGTGLAGSNTGELFF.

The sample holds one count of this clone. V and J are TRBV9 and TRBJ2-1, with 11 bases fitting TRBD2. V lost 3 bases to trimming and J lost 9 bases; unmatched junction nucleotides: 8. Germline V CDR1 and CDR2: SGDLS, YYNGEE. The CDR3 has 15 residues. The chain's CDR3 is CASSDVAGGTIEQFF. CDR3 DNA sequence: TGTGCCAGCAGCGATGTAGCGGGAGGGACGATTGAGCAGTTCTTC.

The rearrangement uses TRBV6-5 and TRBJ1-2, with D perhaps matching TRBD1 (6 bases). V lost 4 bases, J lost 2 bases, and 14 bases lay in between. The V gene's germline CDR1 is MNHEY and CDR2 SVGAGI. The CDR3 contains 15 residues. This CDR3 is CASSLGSGANYGYTF. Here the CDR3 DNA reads TGTGCCAGCAGTTTGGGATCAGGGGCAAACTATGGCTACACCTTC.

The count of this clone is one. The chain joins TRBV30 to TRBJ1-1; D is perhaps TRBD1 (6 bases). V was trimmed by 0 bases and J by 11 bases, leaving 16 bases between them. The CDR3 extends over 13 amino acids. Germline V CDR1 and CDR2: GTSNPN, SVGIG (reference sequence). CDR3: CAWSVGGGRAAFF. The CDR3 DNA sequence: TGTGCCTGGAGTGTAGGGGGGGGCAGAGCGGCTTTCTTT.

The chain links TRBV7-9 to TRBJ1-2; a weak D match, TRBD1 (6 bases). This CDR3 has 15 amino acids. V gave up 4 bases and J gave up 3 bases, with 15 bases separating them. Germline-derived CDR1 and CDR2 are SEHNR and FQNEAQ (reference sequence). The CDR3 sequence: CASSYAGDTYYGYTF. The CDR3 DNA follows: TGTGCCAGCAGCTATGCAGGGGACACTTACTATGGCTACACCTTC.

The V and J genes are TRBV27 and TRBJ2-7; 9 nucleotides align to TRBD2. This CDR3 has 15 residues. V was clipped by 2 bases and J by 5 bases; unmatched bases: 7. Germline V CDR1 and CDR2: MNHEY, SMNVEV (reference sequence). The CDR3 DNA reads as TGTGCCAGCAGTTTAGTCGTAGCGGGAGCTCACGAGCAGTACTTC. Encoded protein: CASSLVVAGAHEQYF.

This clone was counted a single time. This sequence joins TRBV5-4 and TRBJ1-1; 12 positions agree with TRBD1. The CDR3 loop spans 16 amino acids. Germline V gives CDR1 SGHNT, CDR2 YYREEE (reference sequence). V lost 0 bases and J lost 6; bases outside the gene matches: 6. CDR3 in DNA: TGTGCCAGCAGCTTGGCCTTGGGGACAGGGGGCTCTGAAGCTTTCTTT. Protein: CASSLALGTGGSEAFF.

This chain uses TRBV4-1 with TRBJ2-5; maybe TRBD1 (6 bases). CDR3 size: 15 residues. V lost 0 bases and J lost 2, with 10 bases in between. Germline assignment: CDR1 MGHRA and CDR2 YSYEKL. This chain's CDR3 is CASSQESQGQETQYF. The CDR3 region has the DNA TGCGCCAGCAGCCAAGAGTCACAGGGTCAAGAGACCCAGTACTTC.

For the CDR3, the DNA is TGTGCCAGCAGTGGGGACAGGGGGCAAGGAAACACCATATATTTT. Protein sequence: CASSGDRGQGNTIYF. V and J are TRBV6-5 and TRBJ1-3; 12 positions agree with TRBD1. Trimming cost V 5 bases and J 4 bases; bases outside gene matches: 3. The CDR3 is 15 amino acids. Germline V CDR1 and CDR2: MNHEY, SVGAGI.

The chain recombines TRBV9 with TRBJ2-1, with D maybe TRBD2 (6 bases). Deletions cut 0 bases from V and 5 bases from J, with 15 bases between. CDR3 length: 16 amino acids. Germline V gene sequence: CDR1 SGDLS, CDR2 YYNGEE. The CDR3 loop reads CASSVALEGVHNEQFF. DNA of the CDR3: TGTGCCAGCAGCGTAGCTTTGGAGGGAGTTCACAATGAGCAGTTCTTC.

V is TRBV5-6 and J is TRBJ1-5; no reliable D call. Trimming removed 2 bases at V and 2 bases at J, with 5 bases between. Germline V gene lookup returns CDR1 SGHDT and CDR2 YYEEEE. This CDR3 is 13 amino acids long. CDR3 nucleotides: TGTGCCAGCAGCTTTGTCGGCAATCAGCCCCAGCATTTT. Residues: CASSFVGNQPQHF.

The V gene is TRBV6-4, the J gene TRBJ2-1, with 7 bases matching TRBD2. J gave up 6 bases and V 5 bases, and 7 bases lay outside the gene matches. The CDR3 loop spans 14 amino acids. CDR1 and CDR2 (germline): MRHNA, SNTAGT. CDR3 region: CASSPLGLVNEQFF. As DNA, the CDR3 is TGTGCCAGCAGTCCCCTAGGACTAGTCAATGAGCAGTTCTTC.

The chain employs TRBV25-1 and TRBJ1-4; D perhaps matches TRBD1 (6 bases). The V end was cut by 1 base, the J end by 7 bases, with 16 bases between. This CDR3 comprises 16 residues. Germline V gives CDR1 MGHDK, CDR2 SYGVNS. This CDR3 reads CASSEWSGAQVEKLFF. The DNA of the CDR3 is TGTGCCAGCAGTGAATGGTCAGGGGCCCAGGTTGAAAAACTGTTTTTT.

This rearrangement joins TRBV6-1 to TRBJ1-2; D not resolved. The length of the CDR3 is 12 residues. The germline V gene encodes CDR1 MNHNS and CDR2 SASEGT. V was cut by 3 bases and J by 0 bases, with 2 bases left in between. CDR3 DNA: TGTGCCAGCAGTGACTCTAACTATGGCTACACCTTC. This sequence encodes CASSDSNYGYTF.

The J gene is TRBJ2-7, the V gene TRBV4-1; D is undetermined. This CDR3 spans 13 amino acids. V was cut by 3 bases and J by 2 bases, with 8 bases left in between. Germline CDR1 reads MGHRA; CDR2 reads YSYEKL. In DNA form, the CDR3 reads TGCGCCAGCAGCCAGAACAGAGCCTACGAGCAGTACTTC. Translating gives CASSQNRAYEQYF.

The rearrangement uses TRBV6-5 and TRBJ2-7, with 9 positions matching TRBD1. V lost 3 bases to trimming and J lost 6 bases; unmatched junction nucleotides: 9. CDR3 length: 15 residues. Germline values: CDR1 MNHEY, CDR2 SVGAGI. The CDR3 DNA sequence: TGTGCCAGCAGTTATGGGACAGGGATTGTCCGCGAGCAGTACTTC. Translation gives CASSYGTGIVREQYF.

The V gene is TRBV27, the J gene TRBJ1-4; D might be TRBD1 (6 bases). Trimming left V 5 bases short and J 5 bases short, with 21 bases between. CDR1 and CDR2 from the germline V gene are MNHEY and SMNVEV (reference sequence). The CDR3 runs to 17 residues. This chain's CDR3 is CASSAWVLTGVNEKLFF. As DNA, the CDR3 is TGTGCCAGCAGTGCCTGGGTCTTGACAGGCGTGAATGAAAAACTGTTTTTT. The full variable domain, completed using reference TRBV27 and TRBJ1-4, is EAQVTQNPRYLITVTGKKLTVTCSQNMNHEYMSWYRQDPGLGLRQIYYSMNVEVTDKGDVPEGYKVSRKEKRNFPLILESPSPNQTSLYFCASSAWVLTGVNEKLFFGSGTQLSVL.

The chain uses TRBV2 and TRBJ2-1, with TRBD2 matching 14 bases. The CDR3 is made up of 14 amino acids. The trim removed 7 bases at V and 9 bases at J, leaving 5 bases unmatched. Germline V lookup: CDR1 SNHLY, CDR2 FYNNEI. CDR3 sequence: CASMRLAGGLEQFF. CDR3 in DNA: TGTGCCAGCATGCGACTAGCGGGAGGGCTTGAGCAGTTCTTC.

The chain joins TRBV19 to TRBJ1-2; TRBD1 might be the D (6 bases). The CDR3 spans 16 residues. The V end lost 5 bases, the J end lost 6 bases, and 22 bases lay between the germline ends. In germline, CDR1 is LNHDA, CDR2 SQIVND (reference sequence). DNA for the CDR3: TGTGCCAGTAGTCGGGGGGGGGCGTTGAGGAACGATGGCTACACCTTC. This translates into CASSRGGALRNDGYTF.

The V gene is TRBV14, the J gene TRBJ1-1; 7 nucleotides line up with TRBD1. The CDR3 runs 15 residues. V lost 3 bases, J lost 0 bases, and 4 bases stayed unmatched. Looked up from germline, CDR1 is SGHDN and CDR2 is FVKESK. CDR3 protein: CASSQADRMNTEAFF. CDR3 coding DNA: TGTGCCAGCAGCCAGGCGGACAGGATGAACACTGAAGCTTTCTTT.

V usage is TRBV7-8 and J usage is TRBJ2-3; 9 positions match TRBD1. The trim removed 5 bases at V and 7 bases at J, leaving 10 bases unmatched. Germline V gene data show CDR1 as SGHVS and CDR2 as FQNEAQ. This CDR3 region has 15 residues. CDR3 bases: TGTGCCAGCAGCCGAGCCCGGACAGGGGAAAATACGCAGTATTTT. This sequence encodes CASSRARTGENTQYF.

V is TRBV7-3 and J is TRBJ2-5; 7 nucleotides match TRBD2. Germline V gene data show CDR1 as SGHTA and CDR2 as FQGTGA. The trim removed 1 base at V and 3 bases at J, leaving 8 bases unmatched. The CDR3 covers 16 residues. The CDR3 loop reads CASSLIVAGGEETQYF. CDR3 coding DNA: TGTGCCAGCAGCTTAATCGTAGCGGGCGGGGAAGAGACCCAGTACTTC.